The 22 T cell receptor beta chains reported below all come from one sample, sequenced in a study of CXCR3-negative and CXCR3-positive naive CD8 T cells (dated by TCRdb to between 2018 and 2021). No antigens are known for them. Overall study results and their limits: Compared with CXCR3-negative naive cells, CXCR3-positive naive cells had TRB CDR3s with higher hydrophobicity (lower Kidera factor 4), lower energy, and higher strength and volume indices.

Sequencing used a NextSeq 550. The Human TCR Profiling Kit (MiLaboratory) was used to prepare UMI-labeled 5' RACE TRB cDNA libraries. Reads reprocessed by TCRdb are summarized as one entry per CDR3 protein sequence, and DNA is absent. The table for this sample records roughly 65,000 distinct CDR3 sequences. The ten largest clones add up to 0.55% to 0.8% of the sample. Sequencing was carried out using naive CXCR3+ CD8+ T cells from blood. The cell subset or site tag for this specimen amounts to: CD45RO-CCR7+CD27+CD95- naive CD8+ T cells expressing CXCR3 (TNR3+). These TCRs come from a human donor in good health. Some clones in this sample may be carry-over from other donors' samples.

The rearrangement joins TRBV29-1 to TRBJ2-1; TCRdb reports TRBD1, a call that lacks DNA to check it against. Germline-derived CDR1 and CDR2 are SQVTM and ANQGSEA. The CDR3 loop spans 16 amino acids. The CDR3 reads CSVEDLNWDSYNEQFF.

This chain joins TRBV23-1 and TRBJ2-7; TCRdb proposes TRBD1, but this gene call is untestable without DNA. TRBV23-1 is placed among ORFs of uncertain function. This CDR3 comprises 16 residues. CDR3 amino acids: CASSQRRGTIVYEQYF.

The rearrangement uses TRBV7-9 and TRBJ2-1; with no DNA, the TCRdb D assignment of TRBD1 cannot be verified. Germline CDR1 SEHNR, CDR2 FQNEAQ (reference sequence). The CDR3 spans 14 residues. Here the CDR3 reads CASSYRGDYNEQFF.

The chain has TRBV30 and TRBJ2-2; TCRdb selects TRBD2, and the lack of DNA leaves this call unchecked. In germline, CDR1 is GTSNPN, CDR2 SVGIG (reference sequence). The CDR3 extends over 15 amino acids. The chain's CDR3 is CAWSVGGRASGELFF.

The V and J genes are TRBV20-1 and TRBJ2-7; as DNA is missing, the TRBD2 call by TCRdb cannot be tested. The length of the CDR3 is 14 residues. Germline CDR1 reads DFQATT; CDR2 reads SNEGSKA (reference sequence). This chain's CDR3 is CSAGPGLAGLWQYF.

The chain combines TRBV29-1 with TRBJ1-2. CDR3 size: 13 residues. Germline loops: CDR1 SQVTM, CDR2 ANQGSEA. CDR3 region: CSVDATGPYGYTF.

The chain uses TRBV4-3 and TRBJ2-1; no DNA is available, so the TRBD1 call from TCRdb remains unchecked. Germline CDR1 LGHNA, CDR2 YSLEER. The CDR3 contains 15 residues. The CDR3 spells CASSQAPFGANEQFF.

V and J are TRBV4-1 and TRBJ1-1. The CDR3 spans 14 residues. From germline, CDR1 is MGHRA and CDR2 YSYEKL. This chain's CDR3 is CASSQVPSNTEAFF.

The rearrangement joins TRBV7-6 to TRBJ2-7; TCRdb picks TRBD1, but there is no DNA to check that call. The length of the CDR3 is 14 residues. The V gene's germline CDR1 is SGHVS and CDR2 FNYEAQ. The CDR3 spells CASSFPGGANEQYF.

V and J are TRBV11-1 and TRBJ2-7; with no DNA, the TCRdb D assignment of TRBD1 cannot be verified. The CDR3 is 16 residues long. The germline V gene encodes CDR1 SGHAT and CDR2 FQDESV (reference sequence). CDR3 amino acids: CASSLAIGAHSYEQYF. Filled out from reference TRBV11-1 and TRBJ2-7, the complete variable domain reads EAEVAQSPRYKITEKSQAVAFWCDPISGHATLYWYRQILGQGPELLVQFQDESVVDDSQLPKDRFSAERLKGVDSTLKIQPAELGDSAMYLCASSLAIGAHSYEQYFGPGTRLTVT.

The chain uses TRBV7-9 and TRBJ2-2; the TCRdb call, TRBD2, lacks DNA for checking. The CDR3 contains 15 residues. Germline V gene sequence: CDR1 SEHNR, CDR2 FQNEAQ (reference sequence). The CDR3 reads CASSQGLKNTGELFF. The whole variable domain, filled in from reference TRBV7-9 and TRBJ2-2, reads DTGVSQNPRHKITKRGQNVTFRCDPISEHNRLYWYRQTLGQGPEFLTYFQNEAQLEKSRLLSDRFSAERPKGSFSTLEIQRTEQGDSAMYLCASSQGLKNTGELFFGEGSRLTVL.

J is TRBJ1-4 and V is TRBV29-1; TCRdb indicates TRBD1, and absent DNA this call remains unverified. Germline V gene data show CDR1 as SQVTM and CDR2 as ANQGSEA. The CDR3 is 13 amino acids. CDR3 protein: CSVEWQGAEKLFF.

The chain recombines TRBV29-1 with TRBJ1-1; with no DNA, the TCRdb D assignment of TRBD1 cannot be verified. CDR1 and CDR2 (germline): SQVTM, ANQGSEA. CDR3 length: 13 residues. CDR3 sequence: CSAVGGQNTEAFF.

The chain couples TRBV6-2 or TRBV6-3 to TRBJ2-1; the TCRdb D gene call, TRBD1, has no DNA to confirm it. Germline CDR1 MNHEY, CDR2 SVGEGT. This CDR3 has 15 amino acids. The CDR3 protein is CATEDSEYSYNEQIF.

The V call is TRBV7-6, the J call TRBJ2-1; the D gene TCRdb calls, TRBD2, cannot be checked with no DNA. Germline loops: CDR1 SGHVS, CDR2 FNYEAQ. The CDR3 has 21 amino acids. CDR3 in amino acids: CASSHTRWGSLAGGLGNEQFF. Full variable domain (missing parts from reference TRBV7-6 and TRBJ2-1): GAGVSQSPRYKVTKRGQDVALRCDPISGHVSLYWYRQALGQGPEFLTYFNYEAQQDKSGLPNDRFSAERPEGSISTLTIQRTEQRDSAMYRCASSHTRWGSLAGGLGNEQFFGPGTRLTVL.

This chain uses TRBV9 with TRBJ2-7; lacking DNA, the TRBD1 call made by TCRdb goes unchecked. From germline, CDR1 is SGDLS and CDR2 YYNGEE. The CDR3 consists of 16 residues. CDR3 residues: CASSVARDRGVYEQYF.

The chain recombines TRBV20-1 with TRBJ2-7. This CDR3 has 15 residues. The germline V gene has CDR1 DFQATT and CDR2 SNEGSKA (reference sequence). This CDR3 reads CSARDPVRVVYEQYF.

The chain is built from TRBV6-2 or TRBV6-3 and TRBJ2-7; TCRdb's D gene call, TRBD1, goes unchecked for lack of DNA. The germline V gene encodes CDR1 MNHEY and CDR2 SVGEGT. This CDR3 spans 14 amino acids. This CDR3 reads CASSPPGMSYEQYF.

The chain carries TRBV4-2 and TRBJ2-5; the TCRdb call, TRBD1, lacks DNA for checking. The germline V gene encodes CDR1 LGHNA and CDR2 YNFKEQ. The CDR3 extends over 17 amino acids. The CDR3 here is CASSQDFPGAYQETQYF.

This CDR3 reads CASTPGAEQYF. The gene calls are TRBV5-8 and TRBJ2-7; absent DNA, TCRdb's TRBD1 call cannot be checked. CDR1 SGHTS and CDR2 YDEGEE come from the germline V gene. This CDR3 region has 11 residues.

V usage is TRBV7-3 and J usage is TRBJ2-7; lacking DNA, the TRBD1 call made by TCRdb goes unchecked. The V gene's germline CDR1 is SGHTA and CDR2 FQGTGA. The CDR3 is 15 amino acids. This chain's CDR3 is CASSLGPGQTYEQYF.

This rearrangement joins TRBV7-2 to TRBJ2-1; the TRBD2 assignment by TCRdb is unverifiable without DNA. The CDR3 is made up of 12 amino acids. Per the germline V gene, CDR1 is SGHTA and CDR2 is FQGNSA. CDR3 residues: CASSLSGAEQFF.